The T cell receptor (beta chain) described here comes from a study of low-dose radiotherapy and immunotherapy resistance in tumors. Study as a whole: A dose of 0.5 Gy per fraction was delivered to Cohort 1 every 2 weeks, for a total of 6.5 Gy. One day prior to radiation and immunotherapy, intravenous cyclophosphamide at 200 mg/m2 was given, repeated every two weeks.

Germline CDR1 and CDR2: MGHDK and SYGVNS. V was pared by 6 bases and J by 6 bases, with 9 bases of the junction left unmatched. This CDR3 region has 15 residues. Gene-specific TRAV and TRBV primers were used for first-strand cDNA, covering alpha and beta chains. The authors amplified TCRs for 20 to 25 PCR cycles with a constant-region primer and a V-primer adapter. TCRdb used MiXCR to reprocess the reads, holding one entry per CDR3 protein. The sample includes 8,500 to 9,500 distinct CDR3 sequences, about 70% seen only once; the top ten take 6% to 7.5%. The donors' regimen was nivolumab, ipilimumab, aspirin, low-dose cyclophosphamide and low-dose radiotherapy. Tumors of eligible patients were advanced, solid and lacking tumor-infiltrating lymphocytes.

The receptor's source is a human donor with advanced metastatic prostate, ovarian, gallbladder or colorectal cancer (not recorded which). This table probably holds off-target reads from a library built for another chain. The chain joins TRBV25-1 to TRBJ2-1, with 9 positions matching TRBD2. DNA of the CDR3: TGTGCCAGCAGCCTCCCGGGACTAGCCCCCAATGAGCAGTTCTTC. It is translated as CASSLPGLAPNEQFF.